The clone carrying this T cell receptor beta chain has a count of ten or more. CDR3 size: 16 residues. CDR1 DFQATT and CDR2 SNEGSKA come from the germline V gene (reference sequence). Trimming cost V 3 bases and J 0 bases; bases outside gene matches: 9. This sample is drawn from a study of Graves' ophthalmopathy and Graves' hyperthyroidism. The study amplified TCR beta CDR3 regions using RNA transcripts. HTBI primers served in a first-round RT-PCR, which a second-round multiplex PCR followed. TCRdb reanalysed the multiplex PCR reads using MiXCR and keeps one entry per CDR3 protein. The table records approximately 500,000 distinct CDR3 sequences, 13% to 15% of them present only once.

The source of this sequence is a woman aged 25-40 years with Graves' ophthalmopathy. The sequencing sample was made of blood. The chain uses TRBV20-1 and TRBJ1-1; 8 nucleotides align to TRBD1. CDR3 sequence (DNA): TGCAGTGCTAGCCTAGCAGGGGGCCACATGAACACTGAAGCTTTCTTT. Its translation: CSASLAGGHMNTEAFF.